This entry lists 25 T cell receptor beta chains sequenced from one sample in a study of siplizumab effects on memory and regulatory T cells (dated by TCRdb to between 2018 and 2021). Libraries were constructed by the immunoSEQ multiplex PCR assay. Held by TCRdb, this immuneACCESS table contains in-frame sequences only and omits some clones. Under half of the omission traces to an unresolved V gene where checked; the cause of the rest is unknown. Here the sample has tens of thousands of clones; under 98% occur a single time. Over 0.6% of the sample rests with the top ten. The sequenced sample was naive CD4+ T cells sorted from blood. The sample's cell subset or site label is to be understood as: unstimulated naive T cells. All receptors derive from a human donor in good health.

The chain uses TRBV7-3 and TRBJ1-5, with D possibly TRBD1 on 6 matching bases. Trimming took off 5 bases at V and 6 bases at J, with 14 bases between the two ends. The CDR3 length is 14 residues. Germline V gene sequence: CDR1 SGHTA, CDR2 FQGTGA. This CDR3 reads CASSTTGSGQPQHF. The CDR3 nucleotides are TGTGCCAGCAGCACAACAGGGTCGGGTCAGCCCCAGCATTTT.

The gene calls are TRBV7-9 and TRBJ1-1; 9 positions match TRBD1. Germline V gives CDR1 SEHNR, CDR2 FQNEAQ (reference sequence). Trimming removed 5 bases from V and 6 bases from J; junction bases left unmatched: 4. CDR3 length: 13 residues. The CDR3 region has the DNA TGTGCCAGCAGCACTCGGACAGGGGCTGAAGCTTTCTTT. Translation: CASSTRTGAEAFF.

The chain links TRBV30 to TRBJ2-5; weak D call: TRBD1 (5 bases). V was clipped by 3 bases and J by 2 bases, with 16 bases between them. The CDR3 is 15 residues long. Germline V lookup: CDR1 GTSNPN, CDR2 SVGIG (reference sequence). The CDR3 spells CAWSSSDTLQETQYF. The CDR3 nucleotides read TGTGCCTGGAGCTCCTCGGACACCCTACAAGAGACCCAGTACTTC.

The chain uses TRBV28 and TRBJ1-4; 8 bases are a match to TRBD1. CDR3 length: 15 residues. The trim removed 4 bases at V and 2 bases at J, leaving 3 bases unmatched. Germline V gene data show CDR1 as MDHEN and CDR2 as SYDVKM. The DNA for the CDR3 is TGTGCCAGCAGTTCCCAGGGGGCGACTAATGAAAAACTGTTTTTT. Translation: CASSSQGATNEKLFF.

This clone has only one observation. J is TRBJ2-7 and V is TRBV19, with 8 bases identical to TRBD1. Germline-derived CDR1 and CDR2 are LNHDA and SQIVND (reference sequence). V was clipped by 5 bases and J by 4 bases; unmatched bases: 10. The length of the CDR3 is 15 residues. Here the CDR3 DNA reads TGTGCCAGTAGTCCGTGGACAGGGCCCAGATACGAGCAGTACTTC. This encodes CASSPWTGPRYEQYF.

The J gene is TRBJ1-5, the V gene TRBV6-6; D uncertain. Per germline, CDR1 MNHNY and CDR2 SVGAGI (reference sequence). V was trimmed by 6 bases and J by 6 bases, leaving 15 bases between them. The CDR3 has 14 amino acids. The CDR3 loop reads CASSVSAGSQPQHF. The DNA for the CDR3 is TGTGCCAGCAGCGTAAGTGCGGGGAGTCAGCCCCAGCATTTT.

This chain links TRBV5-4 with TRBJ1-2; tentatively, D is TRBD1 (5 bases). V was trimmed by 4 bases and J by 6 bases, leaving 13 bases between them. In germline, CDR1 is SGHNT, CDR2 YYREEE (reference sequence). The CDR3 is 13 residues long. Written as DNA, the CDR3 is TGTGCCAGCAGCGCGGGCGTGGGGGATGGCTACACCTTC. It encodes CASSAGVGDGYTF. The full variable domain, in which reference TRBV5-4 and TRBJ1-2 provide the parts outside the CDR3, is ETGVTQSPTHLIKTRGQQVTLRCSSQSGHNTVSWYQQALGQGPQFIFQYYREEENGRGNFPPRFSGLQFPNYSSELNVNALELDDSALYLCASSAGVGDGYTFGSGTRLTVV.

V usage is TRBV4-1 and J usage is TRBJ1-5, with a tentative D call TRBD1 (5 bases). Germline V lookup: CDR1 MGHRA, CDR2 YSYEKL. CDR3 length equals 13 residues. Trimming left V 4 bases short and J 5 bases short, with 9 bases between. The CDR3 region is CASSPGVYQPQHF. DNA of the CDR3: TGCGCCAGCAGCCCGGGGGTTTATCAGCCCCAGCATTTT.

The chain uses TRBV7-2 and TRBJ1-3; D is unclear. Looked up from germline, CDR1 is SGHTA and CDR2 is FQGNSA. Trimming removed 1 base at V and 7 bases at J, with 14 bases between. The CDR3 runs to 15 residues. The chain's CDR3 is CASSLEAGIWNTIYF. The DNA for the CDR3 is TGTGCCAGCAGCTTAGAGGCGGGGATTTGGAACACCATATATTTT.

This rearrangement joins TRBV9 to TRBJ1-3; possibly TRBD1 for D (5 bases). V lost 0 bases to trimming and J lost 0 bases, with 16 bases between them. The CDR3 covers 18 residues. Germline V gene lookup returns CDR1 SGDLS and CDR2 YYNGEE. The CDR3, as DNA: TGTGCCAGCAGCGTAGACGAGACAGAGCCAATCTCTGGAAACACCATATATTTT. This sequence encodes CASSVDETEPISGNTIYF. The variable domain in full, with the rest retrieved from reference TRBV9 and TRBJ1-3, is DSGVTQTPKHLITATGQRVTLRCSPRSGDLSVYWYQQSLDQGLQFLIQYYNGEERAKGNILERFSAQQFPDLHSELNLSSLELGDSALYFCASSVDETEPISGNTIYFGEGSWLTVV.

The chain uses TRBV15 and TRBJ2-3; D perhaps matches TRBD1 (5 bases). Germline lookup yields CDR1 LNHNV and CDR2 YYDKDF (reference sequence). This CDR3 spans 14 amino acids. V lost 6 bases to trimming and J lost 0 bases, with 10 bases between them. CDR3 nucleotides: TGTGCCACCAGAACGACAGCAAGCACAGATACGCAGTATTTT. It specifies CATRTTASTDTQYF.

The chain recombines TRBV5-6 with TRBJ2-5; D gene unclear. Trimming took 1 base from V and 1 from J, leaving 5 bases between them. The CDR3 totals 13 residues. Germline values: CDR1 SGHDT, CDR2 YYEEEE. CDR3 in amino acids: CASSLPPQETQYF. Written as DNA, the CDR3 is TGTGCCAGCAGCTTGCCGCCCCAAGAGACCCAGTACTTC.

This chain links TRBV7-2 with TRBJ1-2; tentatively, D is TRBD1 (5 bases). The germline V and J ends were trimmed by 5 bases and 3 bases, with 13 bases remaining between them. The CDR3 totals 14 residues. The germline gives CDR1 SGHTA, CDR2 FQGNSA. CDR3 in DNA: TGTGCCAGCAGCCGCAACATGGGGGACTATGGCTACACCTTC. Amino acids: CASSRNMGDYGYTF.

This clone showed up just a few times. The chain recombines TRBV9 with TRBJ1-1; TRBD1 agrees at 9 bases. V dropped 4 bases and J dropped 4; count of bases not matched to a gene: 8. Germline lookup yields CDR1 SGDLS and CDR2 YYNGEE. The CDR3 runs 15 residues. CDR3 in amino acids: CASSTGTGSGTEAFF. In DNA form, the CDR3 reads TGTGCCAGCAGCACTGGGACAGGGAGCGGCACTGAAGCTTTCTTT. The complete variable domain, with remaining parts taken from reference TRBV9 and TRBJ1-1, reads DSGVTQTPKHLITATGQRVTLRCSPRSGDLSVYWYQQSLDQGLQFLIQYYNGEERAKGNILERFSAQQFPDLHSELNLSSLELGDSALYFCASSTGTGSGTEAFFGQGTRLTVV.

J is TRBJ1-5 and V is TRBV4-2, with D unclear. V was clipped by 1 base and J by 7 bases, with 14 bases between them. CDR3 size: 15 residues. Germline CDR1 LGHNA, CDR2 YNFKEQ. The CDR3 bases are TGTGCCAGCAGCCAAGCCACGGCGTTAGTCCAGCCCCAGCATTTT. Encoded protein: CASSQATALVQPQHF.

The chain employs TRBV19 and TRBJ2-7; D might be TRBD2 (5 bases). CDR1 is LNHDA and CDR2 is SQIVND in the germline V gene (reference sequence). CDR3 length: 14 amino acids. V lost 1 base and J lost 7, with 14 bases in between. CDR3: CASSIGEGLGEQYF. CDR3 DNA: TGTGCCAGTAGTATAGGAGAGGGATTAGGGGAGCAGTACTTC.

V is TRBV18 and J is TRBJ1-5, with 7 bases that match TRBD1. The CDR3 loop spans 15 amino acids. Per germline, CDR1 KGHSH and CDR2 LQKENI. The V segment lost 5 bases and the J segment 4 bases; nucleotides outside the gene matches: 8. CDR3 in amino acids: CASSTPGQQNQPQHF. The DNA for the CDR3 is TGTGCCAGCTCAACTCCGGGACAGCAGAATCAGCCCCAGCATTTT.

The rearrangement uses TRBV6-6 and TRBJ2-2, with a possible D match to TRBD2 (6 bases). Between the trimmed V and J ends, which lost 2 bases and 5 bases, there was a span of 9 bases. The germline gives CDR1 MNHNY, CDR2 SVGAGI (reference sequence). The CDR3 covers 14 residues. The CDR3 spells CASSYRERTGELFF. CDR3 DNA sequence: TGTGCCAGCAGTTACCGGGAGCGGACCGGGGAGCTGTTTTTT.

The V and J genes are TRBV27 and TRBJ1-2; D might be TRBD1 (6 bases). This CDR3 spans 13 amino acids. Germline CDR1 is MNHEY and CDR2 is SMNVEV (reference sequence). V lost 6 bases and J lost 5, with 13 bases in between. The CDR3 sequence: CASREADRYGYTF. The CDR3 DNA is TGTGCCAGCAGGGAGGCGGACAGATATGGCTACACCTTC.

The J gene is TRBJ2-1, the V gene TRBV5-1, with D perhaps given as TRBD1 or TRBD2 (5 bases each). The V gene's germline CDR1 is SGHRS and CDR2 YFSETQ. This CDR3 comprises 16 residues. V was pared by 4 bases and J by 4 bases, with 18 bases between. CDR3 in amino acids: CASSVTPSEGYNEQFF. The CDR3 region has the DNA TGCGCCAGCAGCGTGACACCCTCTGAGGGGTACAATGAGCAGTTCTTC.

The V and J genes are TRBV19 and TRBJ1-2; 11 bases map to TRBD1. In germline, CDR1 is LNHDA, CDR2 SQIVND (reference sequence). With 3 bases clipped from V and 4 bases from J, the junction kept 4 bases outside the gene matches. CDR3 length: 15 residues. CDR3 residues: CASSISGTGGYGYTF. The CDR3 coding sequence is TGTGCCAGTAGTATCTCCGGGACAGGGGGCTATGGCTACACCTTC.

This clone was seen only once. The chain uses TRBV19 and TRBJ1-5; the D gene is possibly TRBD1 (6 bases). The CDR3 totals 16 residues. The germline V gene encodes CDR1 LNHDA and CDR2 SQIVND (reference sequence). V was pared by 0 bases and J by 3 bases, with 12 bases between. This CDR3 reads CASSIEGRGINQPQHF. CDR3 nucleotide sequence: TGTGCCAGTAGTATAGAAGGCAGGGGCATCAATCAGCCCCAGCATTTT.

This clone occurred a few times. The J gene is TRBJ1-5, the V gene TRBV30; TRBD1 aligns across 7 bases. V shed 3 bases and J 0 bases; nucleotides not matched to a gene: 14. Germline loops: CDR1 GTSNPN, CDR2 SVGIG (reference sequence). The CDR3 has 18 residues. CDR3 amino acids: CAWSADRSVSSSNQPQHF. CDR3 bases: TGTGCCTGGAGCGCGGACAGGTCCGTCTCATCTAGCAATCAGCCCCAGCATTTT.

This chain uses TRBV28 with TRBJ2-5, with 9 nucleotides matching TRBD1. The J call may be incorrect, as the DNA end agrees better with TRBJ2-7. Germline lookup yields CDR1 MDHEN and CDR2 SYDVKM. The CDR3 consists of 15 residues. CDR3: CASSLDRGTTYEQYF. The CDR3 DNA reads TGTGCCAGCAGTTTGGACAGGGGAACCACCTACGAGCAGTACTTC.

As for this clone: Relative to the germline gene, one junction end is altered; a read error may explain this. The chain recombines TRBV7-9 with TRBJ2-3; TRBD1 matches 12 bases. From germline, CDR1 is SEHNR and CDR2 FQNEAQ (reference sequence). The CDR3 consists of 15 residues. The CDR3 bases are TGTGCCAGCATCTTAACCGGGACAGGGGGCCCCGATCAGTATTTT. Translating gives CASILTGTGGPDQYF. The full variable domain, with the rest looked up from reference TRBV7-9 and TRBJ2-3, is DTGVSQNPRHKITKRGQNVTFRCDPISEHNRLYWYRQTLGQGPEFLTYFQNEAQLEKSRLLSDRFSAERPKGSFSTLEIQRTEQGDSAMYLCASILTGTGGPDQYFGPGTRLTVL.